This T cell receptor (beta chain) was documented in a study of T cells in Graves' hyperthyroidism and ophthalmopathy. This clonotype was seen repeatedly, ten times or more. It was RNA transcripts that yielded the amplified TCR beta CDR3 regions. HTBI primers were the set used in a first-round RT-PCR of the TCR CDR3. TCRdb processed the multiplex PCR reads anew with MiXCR; each CDR3 protein has one entry. Seen here are about 640,000 distinct CDR3 sequences, about 15% observed once, and the top ten hold around 12%. Those patients with uncontrolled infection, other autoimmune disease, pregnancy or lactation were excluded. The CDR3 contains 16 residues. Losses at the gene ends were 3 bases for V and 4 bases for J; bases not matched to a gene: 5. The germline CDR1 and CDR2 sequences are MDHEN and SYDVKM.

The chain recombines TRBV28 with TRBJ1-5, with 11 positions matching TRBD1. Sequencing was carried out using blood. The receptor was isolated from a woman aged 45-65 years with Graves' ophthalmopathy. The CDR3 DNA is TGTGCCAGCAGTTTTTTCGGGACAGGGGGGAATCAGCCCCAGCATTTT. This sequence encodes CASSFFGTGGNQPQHF. The entire variable domain, with the rest obtained from reference TRBV28 and TRBJ1-5, is as follows: DVKVTQSSRYLVKRTGEKVFLECVQDMDHENMFWYRQDPGLGLRLIYFSYDVKMKEKGDIPEGYSVSREKKERFSLILESASTNQTSMYLCASSFFGTGGNQPQHFGDGTRLSIL.